This T cell receptor beta chain emerged from a study of cytomegalovirus exposure and HLA in healthy donors. Notes on the study in general: Later, an analysis showed that TCR beta chains associated with HLA were more clonally expanded than others that were equally common. A list of around 160 TCR beta chains associated with cytomegalovirus was given.

Of note for this clone: The target antigen is unknown.

Deletions cut 4 bases from V and 3 bases from J, with 17 bases between. The CDR3 runs to 16 residues. Germline CDR1 LGHNA, CDR2 YNFKEQ. The study ran its PCR with 60 Vbeta and 13 Jbeta primers. The assay was immunoSEQ multiplex PCR, and TCRdb's table has in-frame clones only and misses some. The table shows some 130,000 clones, with around three quarters occurring only once. V usage is TRBV4-2 and J usage is TRBJ2-3; D is uncertain. The sequenced sample consisted of PBMCs. The sequence came from a man younger than 35 in good health and CMV-seronegative. In nucleotides, the CDR3 is TGTGCCAGCAGCCCGCGTGCCGTATCCCTAACAGATACGCAGTATTTT. Encoded protein: CASSPRAVSLTDTQYF.